This T cell receptor beta chain was captured by sequencing in a study of blood T cells in healthy people across ages. Whole-study findings and limits: It was found that TCR beta diversity correlated strongly with the percentage of naive T cells. Unknown donor CMV status possibly confounded expanded clonotype changes.

The study recruited healthy Caucasian donors from Russia who were aged about 6 to 95. Isolation per sample recovered at least 7 million PBMCs. For the second PCR, which ran for about 7 to 11 cycles, a sample-barcoded 5' primer and a J-beta primer mix were used. TCRdb passed the 5' RACE reads through MiXCR, listing each CDR3 protein once. The table has 650,000 to 800,000 distinct CDR3 sequences, around two fifths seen once. This clonotype was picked up many times. Its antigen remains unknown. This TCR was recovered from a man aged 60 to 75 in good health. The specimen sequenced was blood.

The CDR3 region is CSAIGTYEQYF. The DNA for the CDR3 is TGCAGTGCTATTGGTACCTACGAGCAGTACTTC. The rearrangement links TRBV20-1 to TRBJ2-7; no definite D call. Trimming removed 4 bases at V and 2 bases at J, with 6 bases between. There are 11 residues in the CDR3. The germline V gene has CDR1 DFQATT and CDR2 SNEGSKA (reference sequence).